The rows below give T cell receptor beta chains drawn from one sample of a study of patients and donors after allogeneic stem cell transplantation. TCRdb re-analysed the RT-PCR reads in MiXCR, keeping a single row per CDR3 protein. The sample has about a million distinct CDR3 sequences, more than 15% seen once; the top ten hold about 6%. The sequenced sample consisted of blood, either unsorted or a sorted T cell fraction (not recorded which). These receptors were taken from a human donor who was either an allogeneic HSCT recipient or a stem cell or donor lymphocyte infusion donor (not recorded which). It is not recorded whose cells these are; they may come from a transplant donor. Both conserved end residues are part of each CDR3. A D gene is named only where the DNA matches it firmly. Expanded clones are given a class, and other clones once, few, many or no size at all.

v_call: TRBV12-3/TRBV12-4; clone_size: -; d_call: TRBD2; j_call: TRBJ2-1; cdr3_aa: CASSLLGSGSDNEQFF; cdr3_nt: TGTGCCAGCAGTTTATTGGGTAGCGGGAGCGACAATGAGCAGTTCTTC
v_call: TRBV12-3/TRBV12-4; clone_size: -; d_call: -; j_call: TRBJ1-5; cdr3_aa: CASSWPGASNQPQHF; cdr3_nt: TGTGCCAGCAGTTGGCCGGGGGCCAGCAATCAGCCCCAGCATTTT
v_call: TRBV7-8; clone_size: -; d_call: -; j_call: TRBJ1-2; cdr3_aa: CASSLRLPRANYGYTF; cdr3_nt: TGTGCCAGCAGCTTACGTCTTCCGCGAGCGAACTATGGCTACACCTTC
v_call: TRBV5-1; clone_size: few; d_call: TRBD1; j_call: TRBJ2-2; cdr3_aa: CASQQGANTGELFF; cdr3_nt: TGCGCCAGCCAACAGGGGGCGAACACCGGGGAGCTGTTTTTT
v_call: TRBV7-2; clone_size: few; d_call: -; j_call: TRBJ1-5; cdr3_aa: CASSLGAVGGAYQPQHF; cdr3_nt: TGTGCCAGCAGCTTAGGAGCGGTGGGGGGGGCTTATCAGCCCCAGCATTTT
v_call: TRBV7-9; clone_size: few; d_call: -; j_call: TRBJ1-1; cdr3_aa: CASAGLEAFF; cdr3_nt: TGTGCCAGCGCTGGTCTTGAAGCTTTCTTT
v_call: TRBV20-1; clone_size: many; d_call: -; j_call: TRBJ2-1; cdr3_aa: CSARVYNEQFF; cdr3_nt: TGCAGTGCTCGGGTCTACAATGAGCAGTTCTTC
v_call: TRBV11-2; clone_size: -; d_call: -; j_call: TRBJ2-5; cdr3_aa: CASRPPGVRRETQYF; cdr3_nt: TGTGCCAGCAGACCTCCGGGAGTAAGGCGAGAGACCCAGTACTTC
v_call: TRBV12-3/TRBV12-4; clone_size: -; d_call: TRBD1; j_call: TRBJ2-7; cdr3_aa: CASSLGGQGFGEQYF; cdr3_nt: TGTGCCAGCAGTTTAGGGGGACAGGGGTTTGGCGAGCAGTACTTC
v_call: TRBV9; clone_size: -; d_call: -; j_call: TRBJ2-5; cdr3_aa: CASSVAGGAAETQYF; cdr3_nt: TGTGCCAGCAGCGTAGCTGGGGGGGCGGCTGAGACCCAGTACTTC
v_call: TRBV20-1; clone_size: -; d_call: TRBD1; j_call: TRBJ1-6; cdr3_aa: CSAPGQGKSPLHF; cdr3_nt: TGCAGTGCTCCGGGACAGGGGAAATCACCCCTCCACTTT
v_call: TRBV5-5; clone_size: -; d_call: TRBD1; j_call: TRBJ1-4; cdr3_aa: CASSLTGDNNEKLFF; cdr3_nt: TGTGCCAGCAGCTTAACAGGGGATAACAATGAAAAACTGTTTTTT
v_call: TRBV7-9; clone_size: -; d_call: TRBD1; j_call: TRBJ1-3; cdr3_aa: CASSFAGQGSGNTIYF; cdr3_nt: TGTGCCAGCAGCTTTGCGGGACAGGGATCTGGAAACACCATATATTTT
v_call: TRBV24-1; clone_size: few; d_call: TRBD2; j_call: TRBJ2-1; cdr3_aa: CATSDSGLAASEQFF; cdr3_nt: TGTGCCACCAGTGATTCCGGACTAGCGGCTTCTGAGCAGTTCTTC
v_call: TRBV7-9; clone_size: -; d_call: -; j_call: TRBJ1-5; cdr3_aa: CASSPGSFGRGNQPQHF; cdr3_nt: TGTGCCAGCAGTCCAGGTTCCTTCGGAAGAGGCAATCAGCCCCAGCATTTT